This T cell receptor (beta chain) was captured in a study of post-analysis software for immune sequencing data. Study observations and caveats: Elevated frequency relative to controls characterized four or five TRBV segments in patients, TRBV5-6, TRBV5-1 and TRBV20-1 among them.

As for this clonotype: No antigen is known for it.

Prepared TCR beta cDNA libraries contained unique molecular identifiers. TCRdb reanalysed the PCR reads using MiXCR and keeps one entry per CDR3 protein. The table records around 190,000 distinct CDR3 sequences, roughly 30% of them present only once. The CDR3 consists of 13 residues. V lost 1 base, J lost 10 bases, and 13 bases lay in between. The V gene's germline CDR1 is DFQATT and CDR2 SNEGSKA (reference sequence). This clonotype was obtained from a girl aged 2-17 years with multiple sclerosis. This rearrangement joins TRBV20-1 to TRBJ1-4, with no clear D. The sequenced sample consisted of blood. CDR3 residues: CSARVTEWGKLFF. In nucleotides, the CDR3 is TGCAGTGCTAGAGTAACCGAATGGGGAAAACTGTTTTTT.